Here is one TCR beta chain with its context. Its antigen is currently unknown. CDR3 length equals 14 residues. In germline, CDR1 is SGHVS, CDR2 FNYEAQ. Each UMI, carrying a 6-nucleotide sample barcode, came from template switching. TCRalpha and TCRbeta cDNA went through two nested PCRs of around 15 and 9 cycles. TCRdb re-called the 5' RACE reads and shows each CDR3 protein once, DNA omitted. The sample table sets out 440,000 or so distinct CDR3 sequences. The data are from a study of monozygotic twins with inflammatory bowel disease. The study's findings and limits: Clonotype sharing was lower in IBD patients than healthy twins, most markedly with disease activity.

The gene calls are TRBV7-6 and TRBJ2-7. The receptor comes from a human donor with ulcerative colitis or Crohn's disease, or a healthy co-twin of an affected twin (not recorded which). Sequencing was carried out using blood. CDR3 residues: CASSPQAGSYEQYF.